These 23 T cell receptor beta chains originate from one sample sequenced in a study of human T cells and chemical hapten exposure. Using its own MiXCR run on the RACE reads, TCRdb lists one record per CDR3 protein. The table records some 180,000 distinct CDR3 sequences, around 20% of them present only once. Time point meaning: patch test 1, 2 weeks after DPC sensitization. Treatment given: therapeutic diphenylcyclopropenone sensitization with weekly scalp DPC. This sample comprised whole blood, obtained in connection with sensitization to the hapten diphenylcyclopropenone (DPC). These receptor sequences come from a woman aged 45-59 years with alopecia areata. Some clones in this sample may be carry-over from other donors' samples.

This clonotype showed up just a few times. The chain is built from TRBV5-1 and TRBJ2-1, with D perhaps matching TRBD1 (6 bases). The V gene's germline CDR1 is SGHRS and CDR2 YFSETQ. The V and J ends lost 4 bases and 9 bases respectively, with 20 bases between them. The CDR3 sequence is 15 residues long. The CDR3 sequence: CASSPTQGSFSEQFF. DNA of the CDR3: TGCGCCAGCAGCCCGACACAGGGTAGTTTCAGTGAGCAGTTCTTC.

The chain employs TRBV20-1 and TRBJ1-5; 7 bases map to TRBD1. The germline gives CDR1 DFQATT, CDR2 SNEGSKA (reference sequence). V trimming: 3 bases; J trimming: 0 bases; junction bases outside the gene matches: 8. The CDR3 is 16 amino acids. CDR3 residues: CSARGRQGYSNQPQHF. CDR3 nucleotide sequence: TGCAGTGCTAGGGGCCGACAGGGCTATAGCAATCAGCCCCAGCATTTT.

This clonotype appeared a few times. The chain is built from TRBV6-1 and TRBJ2-5; D call uncertain. The CDR3 is 13 amino acids. Trimming pared 2 bases from V and 3 bases from J, leaving 7 bases between. Germline V gene sequence: CDR1 MNHNS, CDR2 SASEGT. In nucleotides, the CDR3 is TGTGCCAGCAGTGAATTTGCAGAAGAGACCCAGTACTTC. Protein: CASSEFAEETQYF.

Written as DNA, the CDR3 is TGTGCCAGCTCACCACAGGGATTTGTACGAGGAGATCAGCCCCAGCATTTT. Its translation: CASSPQGFVRGDQPQHF. This chain links TRBV18 with TRBJ1-5; D gene ambiguous. V was pared by 1 base and J by 5 bases, with 18 bases between. Germline lookup yields CDR1 KGHSH and CDR2 LQKENI. This CDR3 region has 17 residues.

The chain is built from TRBV7-8 and TRBJ2-2; D is undetermined. The CDR3 is 15 amino acids. Germline lookup yields CDR1 SGHVS and CDR2 FQNEAQ. V lost 2 bases and J lost 4, with 11 bases in between. CDR3 region: CASSLRSEVTGELFF. DNA for the CDR3: TGTGCCAGCAGCTTAAGGTCGGAAGTCACCGGGGAGCTGTTTTTT.

The V gene is TRBV6-2 or TRBV6-3, the J gene TRBJ1-2; D perhaps matches TRBD1 (5 bases). Deletions cut 8 bases from V and 3 bases from J, with 13 bases between. The CDR3 has 13 amino acids. The germline V gene encodes CDR1 MNHEY and CDR2 SVGEGT. CDR3 bases: TGTGCCAGCGCCGGGACGGGCTACTATGGCTACACCTTC. This sequence encodes CASAGTGYYGYTF.

V usage is TRBV4-2 and J usage is TRBJ1-2; D is undetermined. The CDR3 length is 16 residues. The germline gives CDR1 LGHNA, CDR2 YNFKEQ. The V and J ends lost 1 base and 0 bases respectively, with 12 bases between them. The CDR3 protein is CASSQVRADANYGYTF. DNA of the CDR3: TGTGCCAGCAGCCAAGTAAGGGCAGATGCTAACTATGGCTACACCTTC.

The chain uses TRBV20-1 and TRBJ2-7, with 10 positions matching TRBD1. This CDR3 region has 13 residues. The J segment lost 3 bases and the V segment lost 5 bases, leaving 4 bases of the junction unmatched. CDR1 and CDR2 from the germline V gene are DFQATT and SNEGSKA (reference sequence). CDR3 protein: CSAGGTGDYEQYF. DNA for the CDR3: TGCAGTGCTGGTGGGACAGGGGACTACGAGCAGTACTTC.

This chain links TRBV20-1 with TRBJ2-3, with D perhaps TRBD2 (7 bases). Trimming cost V 5 bases and J 0 bases, with 12 bases left between them. CDR1 is DFQATT and CDR2 is SNEGSKA in the germline V gene (reference sequence). The CDR3 is made up of 14 amino acids. The DNA for the CDR3 is TGCAGTGCTGTGCGGGGGCCTAGCACAGATACGCAGTATTTT. It specifies CSAVRGPSTDTQYF.

V is TRBV7-9 and J is TRBJ1-4; no firm D call. The germline V and J ends were trimmed by 1 base and 5 bases, with 20 bases remaining between them. The CDR3 totals 18 residues. Per the germline V gene, CDR1 is SEHNR and CDR2 is FQNEAQ (reference sequence). CDR3 coding DNA: TGTGCCAGCAGCTTAGGGCGGCGAGGCGGTGTCGCAAATGAAAAACTGTTTTTT. As protein: CASSLGRRGGVANEKLFF.

V usage is TRBV12-3 or TRBV12-4 and J usage is TRBJ2-2; no definite D call. The CDR3 is 12 amino acids. V was clipped by 3 bases and J by 4 bases, with 3 bases between them. In DNA form, the CDR3 reads TGTGCCAGCAGTTTTCCCACCGGGGAGCTGTTTTTT. This translates into CASSFPTGELFF.

The chain is built from TRBV7-2 and TRBJ2-3; no reliable D call. V dropped 1 base and J dropped 5 bases, with 10 bases sitting between them. Germline values: CDR1 SGHTA, CDR2 FQGNSA. This CDR3 contains 14 residues. This CDR3 is CASSLGVGVDTQYF. The CDR3, as DNA: TGTGCCAGCAGCTTAGGTGTTGGAGTAGATACGCAGTATTTT.

The gene calls are TRBV12-3 or TRBV12-4 and TRBJ2-5; TRBD1 is a possible D gene (5 bases). Between the trimmed V and J ends, which lost 8 bases and 2 bases, there was a span of 6 bases. The CDR3 contains 11 residues. CDR3: CASRQQETQYF. CDR3 DNA sequence: TGTGCCAGCCGACAGCAAGAGACCCAGTACTTC.

V and J are TRBV20-1 and TRBJ2-1; TRBD2 matches 10 bases. The CDR3 length is 15 residues. The germline V gene has CDR1 DFQATT and CDR2 SNEGSKA (reference sequence). The trim removed 8 bases at V and 6 bases at J, leaving 13 bases unmatched. The CDR3: CSFSSRLAGANEQFF. CDR3 in DNA: TGCAGTTTCTCATCCCGGCTAGCGGGAGCCAATGAGCAGTTCTTC.

The chain uses TRBV29-1 and TRBJ1-2, with D possibly being TRBD1 (5 bases). Germline V gene sequence: CDR1 SQVTM, CDR2 ANQGSEA. Trimming cost V 3 bases and J 4 bases, with 12 bases left between them. The CDR3 covers 13 residues. CDR3 nucleotides: TGCAGCGTTGACTTTTCAGGGCCCTATGGCTACACCTTC. It translates to CSVDFSGPYGYTF.

The J gene is TRBJ2-7, the V gene TRBV29-1; D unresolved. Trimming cost V 4 bases and J 3 bases, with 7 bases left between them. The V gene's germline CDR1 is SQVTM and CDR2 ANQGSEA. This CDR3 has 11 residues. CDR3 sequence reads: CSVVTRYEQYF. The CDR3 nucleotides are TGCAGCGTTGTAACACGCTACGAGCAGTACTTC.

This clonotype has only a few counts. The V and J genes are TRBV6-1 and TRBJ1-1; D perhaps matches TRBD1 (5 bases). CDR1 is MNHNS, CDR2 SASEGT, per germline. The CDR3 is 13 residues long. The germline V and J ends were trimmed by 5 bases and 5 bases, with 12 bases remaining between them. The CDR3 nucleotides read TGTGCCAGCAGTACAGACAGTTGGACTGAAGCTTTCTTT. Translating gives CASSTDSWTEAFF.

With respect to this clonotype: At one end, the junction sequence differs from germline, possibly due to a read error. The V gene is TRBV7-9, the J gene TRBJ1-5; possibly TRBD1 for D (6 bases). CDR3 length: 16 residues. Germline V lookup: CDR1 SEHNR, CDR2 FQNEAQ (reference sequence). The CDR3 here is CASSFTGSGGNQPQHF. CDR3 in DNA: TGTGCCAGCAGCTTTACAGGGAGCGGAGGCAATCAACCCCAGCATTTT. Using reference TRBV7-9 and TRBJ1-5 for the parts outside the CDR3, the full variable domain is DTGVSQNPRHKITKRGQNVTFRCDPISEHNRLYWYRQTLGQGPEFLTYFQNEAQLEKSRLLSDRFSAERPKGSFSTLEIQRTEQGDSAMYLCASSFTGSGGNQPQHFGDGTRLSIL.

This chain uses TRBV5-1 with TRBJ2-1; possible D gene TRBD2, 6 bases. This CDR3 has 16 residues. CDR1 SGHRS and CDR2 YFSETQ come from the germline V gene. Trimming removed 2 bases at V and 4 bases at J, with 16 bases between. The CDR3 nucleotides read TGCGCCAGCAGCTTCGGGGGAGCAGCAGATTACAATGAGCAGTTCTTC. Translated, it gives CASSFGGAADYNEQFF.

As to this clonotype: A junction boundary mismatches the germline segment, possibly from a read error. CDR3 loop: CASSLATGGF. CDR3 nucleotide sequence: TGTGCCAGCAGCTTAGCGACAGGGGGCTTT. The chain combines TRBV7-9 with TRBJ1-1; TRBD1 agrees at 9 bases. Looked up from germline, CDR1 is SEHNR and CDR2 is FQNEAQ (reference sequence). The length of the CDR3 is 10 residues.

This clonotype was counted only a few times. The chain links TRBV7-2 to TRBJ1-1; no clear D. From germline, CDR1 is SGHTA and CDR2 FQGNSA. Deletions cut 5 bases from V and 0 bases from J, with 10 bases between. The CDR3 extends over 14 amino acids. CDR3 region: CASSMGAMNTEAFF. The CDR3 DNA reads TGTGCCAGCAGCATGGGAGCCATGAACACTGAAGCTTTCTTT.

This clonotype was seen a few times. The chain employs TRBV7-9 and TRBJ2-7, with 8 bases that match TRBD2. Germline loops: CDR1 SEHNR, CDR2 FQNEAQ (reference sequence). Trimming at V came to 6 bases and at J to 3 bases, leaving 4 bases not matched to a gene. The CDR3 is 13 residues long. The CDR3 here is CASRREGLYEQYF. The CDR3 coding sequence is TGTGCCAGCAGACGGGAGGGCCTCTACGAGCAGTACTTC.

This clonotype was found a few times. The rearrangement uses TRBV7-9 and TRBJ1-1; D remains unclear. The ends were cut back, 3 bases at V and 1 base at J, with 12 bases in the middle. The CDR3 sequence is 15 residues long. The germline V gene encodes CDR1 SEHNR and CDR2 FQNEAQ (reference sequence). In DNA, the CDR3 is TGTGCCAGCAGCTTCGGTCCAGCATCGAACACTGAAGCTTTCTTT. Amino acids: CASSFGPASNTEAFF.